These 3 T cell receptor beta chains came from one sample sequenced in a study of cytomegalovirus exposure and HLA in healthy donors. Sequenced by immunoSEQ multiplex PCR; TCRdb stores in-frame clones only, minus some. Among roughly 60,000 clones listed, around 92% were seen once. The sample consisted of PBMCs. Receptors were obtained from a woman aged 18-29 years in good health and CMV-seronegative.

This sequence joins TRBV9 and TRBJ1-2, with 10 positions matching TRBD1. Trimming cost V 4 bases and J 6 bases; bases outside gene matches: 18. In germline, CDR1 is SGDLS, CDR2 YYNGEE. CDR3 size: 18 residues. The CDR3 sequence is CASSPHGLGQGRYNGYTF. The CDR3 nucleotides read TGTGCCAGCAGCCCCCACGGGCTGGGACAGGGGAGATATAATGGCTACACCTTC.

This chain joins TRBV12-5 and TRBJ2-1; 11 bases are shared with TRBD2. Germline V gives CDR1 LGHNT, CDR2 FRNRAP. This CDR3 spans 15 amino acids. J was trimmed by 3 bases and V by 7 bases; bases with no gene match: 5. CDR3 nucleotides: TGTGCTAGTGCCAGTAGCGGGGGGGGCTACAATGAGCAGTTCTTC. Protein sequence: CASASSGGGYNEQFF.

The chain is built from TRBV11-3 and TRBJ2-5, with TRBD1 as a possible D gene (6 bases). CDR3 length: 14 amino acids. Between the trimmed V and J ends, which lost 1 base and 1 base, there was a span of 7 bases. CDR1 SGHNT and CDR2 YENEEA come from the germline V gene. CDR3 in amino acids: CASSLVRGQETQYF. The CDR3 nucleotides read TGTGCCAGCAGCTTAGTCAGGGGCCAAGAGACCCAGTACTTC.